This TCR beta chain was documented in a study of blood T cells in healthy people across ages. Whole-study results and caveats: The study found TCR beta diversity correlated strongly with naive T cell percentage.

With regard to this clonotype: As yet, its antigen is unknown.

The CDR3 runs to 14 residues. V was shortened by 3 bases and J by 2 bases, with 11 bases between the two germline ends. The germline gives CDR1 MDHEN, CDR2 SYDVKM. A second PCR of 7 to 11 cycles used a sample-barcoded 5' primer and a J-beta primer mix. From the 5' RACE reads, TCRdb called clonotypes with MiXCR, one entry per CDR3 protein. Of around 970,000 distinct CDR3 sequences listed, roughly 47% are singletons. The V and J genes are TRBV28 and TRBJ2-7; D gene uncertain. The TCR comes from an older woman in good health. The sequencing input was blood. CDR3 loop: CASSFTTRTYEQYF. CDR3 nucleotides: TGTGCCAGCAGTTTCACCACTCGAACCTACGAGCAGTACTTC.